Below are 20 T cell receptor beta chains sequenced from a single sample in a study of radiotherapy plus CTLA-4 blockade in lung cancer. Sequenced by immunoSEQ multiplex PCR; TCRdb stores in-frame clones only, minus some. Here the sample spans approximately 82,000 clones, around four fifths being singletons. The sample consisted of peripheral blood, taken from a patient treated with radiotherapy plus ipilimumab. Receptors originate from a human donor with non-small cell lung cancer that progressed on radiotherapy plus ipilimumab.

The chain employs TRBV7-9 and TRBJ2-6; 8 bases are shared with TRBD1. Trimming cost V 5 bases and J 4 bases; bases outside gene matches: 4. In germline, CDR1 is SEHNR, CDR2 FQNEAQ (reference sequence). This CDR3 spans 15 amino acids. The CDR3 region is CASSSRGLGANVLTF. The DNA of the CDR3 is TGTGCCAGCAGCAGCAGGGGGCTCGGGGCCAACGTCCTGACTTTC.

The rearrangement uses TRBV10-3 and TRBJ2-7; D possibly corresponds to TRBD1 (5 bases). This CDR3 contains 12 residues. Between the trimmed V and J ends, which lost 10 bases and 6 bases, there was a span of 16 bases. CDR1 and CDR2 (germline): ENHRY, SYGVKD. The CDR3 spells CASTSGWLEQYF. CDR3 sequence (DNA): TGTGCCAGCACTTCAGGGTGGCTCGAGCAGTACTTC.

This clone appeared once. J is TRBJ2-3 and V is TRBV7-2; D might be TRBD1 (6 bases). Germline CDR1 and CDR2: SGHTA and FQGNSA. The CDR3 extends over 15 amino acids. V gave up 1 base and J gave up 1 base, with 9 bases separating them. The DNA of the CDR3 is TGTGCCAGCAGCTTAGTGACAGGACGCACAGATACGCAGTATTTT. Its protein product is CASSLVTGRTDTQYF. Full variable domain (missing parts from reference TRBV7-2 and TRBJ2-3): GAGVSQSPSNKVTEKGKDVELRCDPISGHTALYWYRQSLGQGLEFLIYFQGNSAPDKSGLPSDRFSAERTGGSVSTLTIQRTQQEDSAVYLCASSLVTGRTDTQYFGPGTRLTVL.

The chain recombines TRBV6-5 with TRBJ2-7; D might be TRBD1 or TRBD2, each matching 5 bases. The germline CDR1 and CDR2 sequences are MNHEY and SVGAGI. The CDR3 is made up of 14 amino acids. The V gene lost 7 bases and the J gene lost 3 bases, with 16 bases spanning the gap. The CDR3 sequence: CASTPPGQSYEQYF. CDR3 sequence (DNA): TGTGCCAGCACCCCACCGGGGCAGAGCTACGAGCAGTACTTC.

This clone has only one observation. This chain links TRBV19 with TRBJ1-1; 8 nucleotides agree with TRBD1. Germline assignment: CDR1 LNHDA and CDR2 SQIVND (reference sequence). Losses at the gene ends were 2 bases for V and 4 bases for J; bases not matched to a gene: 6. The CDR3 has 15 residues. CDR3 loop: CASSISHRGATEAFF. The CDR3 nucleotides read TGTGCCAGTAGTATATCTCACAGGGGGGCCACTGAAGCTTTCTTT. Full variable domain (outside the CDR3, taken from reference TRBV19 and TRBJ1-1): DGGITQSPKYLFRKEGQNVTLSCEQNLNHDAMYWYRQDPGQGLRLIYYSQIVNDFQKGDIAEGYSVSREKKESFPLTVTSAQKNPTAFYLCASSISHRGATEAFFGQGTRLTVV.

The chain combines TRBV18 with TRBJ1-6; TRBD1 might be the D (6 bases). The CDR3 has 15 amino acids. With 1 base removed from V and 9 bases from J, the gap between germline ends came to 13 bases. Germline loops: CDR1 KGHSH, CDR2 LQKENI. The CDR3: CASSPQIQGSSPLHF. In nucleotides, the CDR3 is TGTGCCAGCTCACCACAGATACAGGGCAGTTCACCCCTCCACTTT.

The V and J genes are TRBV6-1 and TRBJ1-4; TRBD1 might be the D (5 bases). The CDR3 sequence is 15 residues long. The germline V and J ends were trimmed by 4 bases and 3 bases, with 12 bases remaining between them. Germline lookup yields CDR1 MNHNS and CDR2 SASEGT. CDR3 sequence: CASSALGEPNEKLFF. The CDR3, as DNA: TGTGCCAGCAGTGCCCTAGGGGAACCTAATGAAAAACTGTTTTTT.

This clone turned up a few times. The chain uses TRBV9 and TRBJ2-2; D is undetermined. The CDR3 is made up of 16 amino acids. Between the trimmed V and J ends, which lost 0 bases and 0 bases, there was a span of 9 bases. Per the germline V gene, CDR1 is SGDLS and CDR2 is YYNGEE. CDR3 protein: CASSVELGANTGELFF. In nucleotides, the CDR3 is TGTGCCAGCAGCGTAGAGCTGGGTGCGAACACCGGGGAGCTGTTTTTT.

J is TRBJ2-5 and V is TRBV5-8; 9 bases agree with TRBD1. The CDR3 sequence is 15 residues long. CDR1 and CDR2 (germline): SGHTS, YDEGEE. V was clipped by 4 bases and J by 4 bases; unmatched bases: 8. The chain's CDR3 is CASSRGQGQVETQYF. DNA for the CDR3: TGTGCCAGCAGCCGGGGACAGGGTCAGGTAGAGACCCAGTACTTC.

The rearrangement joins TRBV5-1 to TRBJ1-1, with D possibly TRBD1 on 6 matching bases. Germline values: CDR1 SGHRS, CDR2 YFSETQ. This CDR3 region has 15 residues. V dropped 5 bases and J dropped 2 bases, with 16 bases sitting between them. The CDR3 bases are TGCGCCAGCAGTAGCCTAGGGGGGCCCAACACTGAAGCTTTCTTT. Translated: CASSSLGGPNTEAFF.

This clone was observed a few times. The chain uses TRBV7-2 and TRBJ1-2; D uncertain. V shed 3 bases and J shed 2 bases, with 7 bases lying between them. Germline CDR1 is SGHTA and CDR2 is FQGNSA. CDR3 length: 13 amino acids. CDR3 nucleotide sequence: TGTGCCAGCAGCTTGGGCACCAACTATGGCTACACCTTC. It is translated as CASSLGTNYGYTF. The entire variable domain, with the rest obtained from reference TRBV7-2 and TRBJ1-2, is as follows: GAGVSQSPSNKVTEKGKDVELRCDPISGHTALYWYRQSLGQGLEFLIYFQGNSAPDKSGLPSDRFSAERTGGSVSTLTIQRTQQEDSAVYLCASSLGTNYGYTFGSGTRLTVV.

This sequence joins TRBV28 and TRBJ1-5; D gene unclear. CDR1 is MDHEN, CDR2 SYDVKM, per germline. V lost 7 bases, J lost 0 bases, and 7 bases lay in between. This CDR3 has 13 residues. The CDR3 region has the DNA TGTGCCAGCACCCTTGGTAGCAATCAGCCCCAGCATTTT. Protein sequence: CASTLGSNQPQHF.

This chain connects TRBV5-1 to TRBJ2-1; a possible D gene is TRBD2 (5 bases). The CDR3 runs 12 residues. With 0 bases removed from V and 10 bases from J, the gap between germline ends came to 8 bases. CDR1 SGHRS and CDR2 YFSETQ come from the germline V gene. The CDR3 nucleotides are TGCGCCAGCAGCTTGGTGAGGGCAGAGCAGTTCTTC. Its translation is CASSLVRAEQFF.

A single count supports this clone. V is TRBV5-6 and J is TRBJ1-1; no clear D gene. Germline CDR1 reads SGHDT; CDR2 reads YYEEEE. Trimming stripped 0 bases from V and 1 base from J, with 4 bases between. This CDR3 spans 13 amino acids. The CDR3 bases are TGTGCCAGCAGCTTGGCCTCGAACACTGAAGCTTTCTTT. Translated, it gives CASSLASNTEAFF.

CDR3 sequence (DNA): TGTGCCTGCCACCGGGGGGTGAGCTACGAGCAGTACTTC. This encodes CACHRGVSYEQYF. The J gene is TRBJ2-7, the V gene TRBV30; 7 bases match TRBD2. The CDR3 contains 13 residues. The V gene end was trimmed by 6 bases and the J gene end by 3 bases; junction bases not matched to a gene: 8. From germline, CDR1 is GTSNPN and CDR2 SVGIG (reference sequence).

The J gene is TRBJ2-2, the V gene TRBV9, with 7 bases matching TRBD2. CDR1 and CDR2 (germline): SGDLS, YYNGEE. This CDR3 spans 19 amino acids. The V gene end was trimmed by 6 bases and the J gene end by 3 bases; junction bases not matched to a gene: 20. The CDR3 DNA follows: TGTGCCAGCACCCTTGGGGGACTACACCCCTTACAGGACACCGGGGAGCTGTTTTTT. Its protein product is CASTLGGLHPLQDTGELFF.

CDR3 sequence: CSVEIDSAPRGQYF. The CDR3 DNA follows: TGCAGCGTTGAAATCGACTCCGCCCCAAGGGGGCAGTACTTC. V usage is TRBV29-1 and J usage is TRBJ2-5; tentatively, D is TRBD1 (6 bases). In germline, CDR1 is SQVTM, CDR2 ANQGSEA. This CDR3 has 14 residues. V lost 2 bases and J 11 bases, leaving 21 bases between the germline ends.

The chain has TRBV4-1 and TRBJ2-7; 15 nucleotides match TRBD2. The germline V gene has CDR1 MGHRA and CDR2 YSYEKL. CDR3 length: 18 amino acids. J was trimmed by 2 bases and V by 3 bases; bases with no gene match: 8. The CDR3 reads CASSHRTSGREITYEQYF. The CDR3 DNA reads as TGCGCCAGCAGCCACAGGACTAGCGGGAGGGAAATCACCTACGAGCAGTACTTC.

The chain uses TRBV10-3 and TRBJ2-1, with D perhaps TRBD2 (5 bases). The CDR3 covers 14 residues. V dropped 5 bases and J dropped 6 bases, with 14 bases sitting between them. Germline loops: CDR1 ENHRY, CDR2 SYGVKD. CDR3 loop: CAISPGFPPNEQFF. DNA of the CDR3: TGTGCCATCAGTCCGGGATTCCCACCCAATGAGCAGTTCTTC.

This chain links TRBV7-3 with TRBJ2-3; TRBD1 matches at 9 bases. The V and J ends lost 5 bases and 4 bases, in that order; junction bases with no gene match: 13. This CDR3 is built from 17 residues. In germline, CDR1 is SGHTA, CDR2 FQGTGA. CDR3 sequence (DNA): TGTGCCAGCAGCGAGGACACTGGACAGGGGTTTCCAGATACGCAGTATTTT. It is translated as CASSEDTGQGFPDTQYF.